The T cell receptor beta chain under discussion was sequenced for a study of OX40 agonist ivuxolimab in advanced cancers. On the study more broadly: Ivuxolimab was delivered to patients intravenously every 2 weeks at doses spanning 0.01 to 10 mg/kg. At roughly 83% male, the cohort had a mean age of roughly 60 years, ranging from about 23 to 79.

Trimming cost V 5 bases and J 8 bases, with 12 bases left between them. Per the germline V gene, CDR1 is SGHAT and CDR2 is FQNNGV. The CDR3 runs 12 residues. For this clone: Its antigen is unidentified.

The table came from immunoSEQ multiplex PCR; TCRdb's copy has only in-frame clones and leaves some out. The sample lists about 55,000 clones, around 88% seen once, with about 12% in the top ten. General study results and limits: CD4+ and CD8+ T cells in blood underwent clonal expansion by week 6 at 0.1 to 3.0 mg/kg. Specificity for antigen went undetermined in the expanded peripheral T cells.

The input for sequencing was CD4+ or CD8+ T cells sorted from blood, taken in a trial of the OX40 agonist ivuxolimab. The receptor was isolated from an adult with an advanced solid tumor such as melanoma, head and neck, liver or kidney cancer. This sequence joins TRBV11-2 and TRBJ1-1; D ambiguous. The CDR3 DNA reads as TGTGCCAGCAGCCCTTCCTACTGGGAAGCTTTCTTT. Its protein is CASSPSYWEAFF.